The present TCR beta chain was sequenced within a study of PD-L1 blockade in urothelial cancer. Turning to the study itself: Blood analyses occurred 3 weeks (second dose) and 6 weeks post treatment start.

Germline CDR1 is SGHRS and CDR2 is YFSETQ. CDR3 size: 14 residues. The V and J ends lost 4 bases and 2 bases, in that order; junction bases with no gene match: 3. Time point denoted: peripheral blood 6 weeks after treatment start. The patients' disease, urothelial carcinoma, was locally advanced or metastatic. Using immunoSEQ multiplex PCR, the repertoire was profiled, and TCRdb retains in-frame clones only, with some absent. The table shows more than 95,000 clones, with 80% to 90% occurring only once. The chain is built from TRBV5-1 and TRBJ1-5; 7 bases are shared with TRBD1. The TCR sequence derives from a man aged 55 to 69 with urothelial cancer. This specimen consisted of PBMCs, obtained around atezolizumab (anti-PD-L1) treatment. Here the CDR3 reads CASSPGQGNQPQHF. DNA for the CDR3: TGCGCCAGCAGCCCCGGACAGGGCAATCAGCCCCAGCATTTT.